The sequence of this T cell receptor beta chain was determined in a study of identical twins. General study points: Abundant beta clonotypes from cord blood bore fewer insertions; memory repertoires lacked this pattern.

Germline CDR1 is DFQATT and CDR2 is SNEGSKA (reference sequence). Trimming cost V 4 bases and J 5 bases; bases outside gene matches: 20. The CDR3 contains 18 residues. Template switching added a universal primer site; cDNA carried unique molecular identifiers. TCRdb re-analysed the 5' RACE reads in MiXCR, keeping a single row per CDR3 protein. Seen here are about 890,000 distinct CDR3 sequences, around an eighth observed once, and the top ten hold around 1.5%. There are a few counts of this clonotype. Its antigen is unidentified. This sample also belongs to another study, concerning yellow fever vaccine responses in identical twins. Per that paper: Each twin's T cell response to the vaccine was reported to look partly convergent and partly personalized.

The source material was PBMCs. The receptor's source is a woman aged 18-30 years in good health. V gene TRBV20-1 combines with J gene TRBJ2-1; 7 bases match TRBD2. In DNA form, the CDR3 reads TGCAGTGCTACTGTTTTACGGGAGGATCAATATAACAACAATGAGCAGTTCTTC. The encoded protein is CSATVLREDQYNNNEQFF.